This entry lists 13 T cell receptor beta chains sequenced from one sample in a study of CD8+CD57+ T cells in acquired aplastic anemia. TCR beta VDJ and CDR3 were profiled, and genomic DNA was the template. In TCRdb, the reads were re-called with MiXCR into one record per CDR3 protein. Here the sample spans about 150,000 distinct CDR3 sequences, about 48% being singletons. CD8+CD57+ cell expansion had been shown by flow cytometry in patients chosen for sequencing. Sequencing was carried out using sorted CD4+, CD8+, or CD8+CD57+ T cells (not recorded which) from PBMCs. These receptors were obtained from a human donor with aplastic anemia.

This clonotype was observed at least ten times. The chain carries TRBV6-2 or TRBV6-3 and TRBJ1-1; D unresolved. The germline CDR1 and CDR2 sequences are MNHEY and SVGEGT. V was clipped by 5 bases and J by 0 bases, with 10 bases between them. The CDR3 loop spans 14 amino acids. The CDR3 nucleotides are TGTGCCAGCAGTACCCGGTCGTTGAACACTGAAGCTTTCTTT. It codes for CASSTRSLNTEAFF.

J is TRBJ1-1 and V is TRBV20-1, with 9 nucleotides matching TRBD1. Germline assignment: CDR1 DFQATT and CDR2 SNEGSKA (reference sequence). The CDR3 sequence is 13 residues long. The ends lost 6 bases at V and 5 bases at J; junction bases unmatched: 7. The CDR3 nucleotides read TGCAGTGCCTCCGGGGACAGGGAGACTGAAGCTTTCTTT. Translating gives CSASGDRETEAFF.

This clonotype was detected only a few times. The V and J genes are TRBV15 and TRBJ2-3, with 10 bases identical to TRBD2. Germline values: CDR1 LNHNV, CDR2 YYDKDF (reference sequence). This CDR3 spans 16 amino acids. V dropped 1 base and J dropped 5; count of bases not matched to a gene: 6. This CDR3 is CATSRGSAGGGDTQYF. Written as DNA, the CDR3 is TGTGCCACCAGCAGAGGCTCAGCGGGAGGGGGAGATACGCAGTATTTT.

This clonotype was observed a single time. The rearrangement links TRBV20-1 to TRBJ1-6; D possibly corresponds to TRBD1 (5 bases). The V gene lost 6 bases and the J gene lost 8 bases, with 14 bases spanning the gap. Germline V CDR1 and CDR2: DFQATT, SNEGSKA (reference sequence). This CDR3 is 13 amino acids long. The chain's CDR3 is CSALGGLYSPLHF. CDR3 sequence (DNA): TGCAGTGCACTCGGGGGTCTATATTCACCCCTCCACTTT.

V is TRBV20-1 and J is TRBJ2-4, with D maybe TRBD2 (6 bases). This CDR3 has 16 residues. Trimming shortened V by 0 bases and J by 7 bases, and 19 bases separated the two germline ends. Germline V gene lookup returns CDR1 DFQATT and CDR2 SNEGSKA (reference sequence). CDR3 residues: CSARDLGPSGTNIQYF. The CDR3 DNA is TGCAGTGCTAGAGATCTTGGCCCGAGTGGGACTAACATTCAGTACTTC.

The CDR3 is CASSDGTGGLNEQFF. The CDR3 coding sequence is TGCGCCAGCAGTGATGGGACAGGGGGACTCAATGAGCAGTTCTTC. V gene TRBV10-1 combines with J gene TRBJ2-1; 11 bases are a match to TRBD1. The CDR3 is made up of 15 amino acids. V was clipped by 3 bases and J by 6 bases; unmatched bases: 4. CDR1 is WNHNN, CDR2 SYGVQD, per germline (reference sequence).

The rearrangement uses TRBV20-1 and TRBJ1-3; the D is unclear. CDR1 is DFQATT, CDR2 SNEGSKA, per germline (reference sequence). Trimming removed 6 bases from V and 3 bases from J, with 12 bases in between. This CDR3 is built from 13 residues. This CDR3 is CSADEGRGNTIYF. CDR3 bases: TGCAGTGCCGACGAGGGTCGTGGAAACACCATATATTTT.

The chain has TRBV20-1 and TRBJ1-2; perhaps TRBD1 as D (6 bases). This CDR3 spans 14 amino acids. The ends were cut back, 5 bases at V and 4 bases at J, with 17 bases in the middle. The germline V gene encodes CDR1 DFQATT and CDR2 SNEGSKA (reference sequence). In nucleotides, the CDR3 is TGCAGTGCTCATGAACAGGGTCAAGGCTATGGCTACACCTTC. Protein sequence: CSAHEQGQGYGYTF.

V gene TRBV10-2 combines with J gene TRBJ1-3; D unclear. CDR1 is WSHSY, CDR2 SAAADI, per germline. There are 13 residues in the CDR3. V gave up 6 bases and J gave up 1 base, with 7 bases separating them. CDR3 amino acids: CASSVTSGNTIYF. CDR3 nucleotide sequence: TGCGCCAGCAGCGTGACATCTGGAAACACCATATATTTT.

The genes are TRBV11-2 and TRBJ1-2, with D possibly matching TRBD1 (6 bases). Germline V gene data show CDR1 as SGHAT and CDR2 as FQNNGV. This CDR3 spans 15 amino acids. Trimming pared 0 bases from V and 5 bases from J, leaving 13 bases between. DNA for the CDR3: TGTGCCAGCAGCTTAGACAGGGGCGACCCTTATGGCTACACCTTC. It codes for CASSLDRGDPYGYTF.

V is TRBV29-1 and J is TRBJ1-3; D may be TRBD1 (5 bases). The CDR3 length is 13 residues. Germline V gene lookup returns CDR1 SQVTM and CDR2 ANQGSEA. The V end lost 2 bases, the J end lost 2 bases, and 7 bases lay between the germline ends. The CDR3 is CSVEQGAGNTIYF. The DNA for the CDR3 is TGCAGCGTTGAACAGGGAGCTGGAAACACCATATATTTT.

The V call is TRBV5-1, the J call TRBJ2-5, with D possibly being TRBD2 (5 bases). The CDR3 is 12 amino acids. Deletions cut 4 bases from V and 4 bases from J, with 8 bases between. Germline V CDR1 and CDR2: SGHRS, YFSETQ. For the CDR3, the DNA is TGCGCCAGCAGCCAGGCGGGAGAGACCCAGTACTTC. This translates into CASSQAGETQYF.

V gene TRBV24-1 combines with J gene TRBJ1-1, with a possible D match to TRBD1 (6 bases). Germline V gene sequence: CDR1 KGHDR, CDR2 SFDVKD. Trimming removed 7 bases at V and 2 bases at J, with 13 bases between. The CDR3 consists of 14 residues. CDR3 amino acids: CATRATGVNTEAFF. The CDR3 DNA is TGTGCCACCAGAGCGACAGGAGTCAACACTGAAGCTTTCTTT.